The 2 T cell receptor beta chains given below trace back to one sample, sequenced in a study of molecular identifiers for immune sequencing clone quantification. TCRdb re-called the PCR reads with MiXCR, one entry per CDR3 protein. The table records over 90,000 distinct CDR3 sequences, about 35% of them present only once. What was sequenced was naive CD8+ T cells from blood, with Jurkat cell RNA spiked in. As to subset: FACS-sorted CD8+CD4-CCR7+CD45RA+ naive T cells. The receptor source for this set is a human donor in good health. Some libraries in this study had Jurkat cell RNA spiked in.

This clonotype was counted many times. The chain joins TRBV28 to TRBJ2-7; a possible D gene is TRBD1 (5 bases). The germline CDR1 and CDR2 sequences are MDHEN and SYDVKM. With 8 bases removed from V and 2 bases from J, the gap between germline ends came to 16 bases. The CDR3 extends over 14 amino acids. The CDR3, as DNA: TGTGCCAGCCACCACCCCGACAGAGCCTACGAGCAGTACTTC. Its protein is CASHHPDRAYEQYF.

This clonotype was seen a few times. The chain uses TRBV3-1 and TRBJ1-5; no firm D call. The CDR3 has 13 amino acids. The germline gives CDR1 LGHDT, CDR2 YNNKEL (reference sequence). The V gene lost 6 bases and the J gene lost 6 bases, with 12 bases spanning the gap. The CDR3 loop is CASSPMGFQPQHF. Here the CDR3 DNA reads TGTGCCAGCAGTCCCATGGGATTTCAGCCCCAGCATTTT.